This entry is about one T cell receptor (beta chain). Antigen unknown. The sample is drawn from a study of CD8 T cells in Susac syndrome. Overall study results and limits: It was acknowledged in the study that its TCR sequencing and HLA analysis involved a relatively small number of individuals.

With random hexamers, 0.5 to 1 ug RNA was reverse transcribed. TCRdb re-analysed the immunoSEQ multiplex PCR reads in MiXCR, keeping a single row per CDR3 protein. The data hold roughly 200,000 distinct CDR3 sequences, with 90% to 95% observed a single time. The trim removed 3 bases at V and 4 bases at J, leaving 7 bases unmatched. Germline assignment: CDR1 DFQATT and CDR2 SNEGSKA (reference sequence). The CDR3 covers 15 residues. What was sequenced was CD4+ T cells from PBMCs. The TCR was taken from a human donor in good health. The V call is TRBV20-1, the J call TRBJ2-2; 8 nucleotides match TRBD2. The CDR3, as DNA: TGCAGTGCTAGGGAACGGGGGGGGACCACCGGGGAGCTGTTTTTT. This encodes CSARERGGTTGELFF.